Following are 17 T cell receptor beta chains from one sample sequenced in a study of T cell changes during pregnancy in multiple sclerosis. The protocol was immunoSEQ multiplex PCR, while the TCRdb copy is restricted to in-frame clones and leaves out a portion. The profile shows under 65,000 clones, 90% of them singletons. The sample was peripheral blood, taken in the first trimester of pregnancy. These receptors came from a female donor in good health, enrolled as a control in a pregnancy study.

This clone was observed once. The chain employs TRBV5-4 and TRBJ1-2; D is ambiguous. The CDR3 has 15 residues. Germline V lookup: CDR1 SGHNT, CDR2 YYREEE (reference sequence). V lost 3 bases and J 6 bases, leaving 18 bases between the germline ends. The CDR3 DNA sequence: TGTGCCAGCAGCTCCCCCCGGGCAGGAGGTGATGGCTACACCTTC. Translating it yields CASSSPRAGGDGYTF.

CDR3 DNA: TGTGCCGCACAAGACTACATCTTCTCTGGAAACACCATATATTTT. It is translated as CAAQDYIFSGNTIYF. This chain uses TRBV6-1 with TRBJ1-3, with D hard to call. CDR1 and CDR2 from the germline V gene are MNHNS and SASEGT. This CDR3 comprises 15 residues. Between the trimmed V and J ends, which lost 11 bases and 0 bases, there was a span of 17 bases.

This sequence joins TRBV5-6 and TRBJ2-1; possible D gene TRBD2, 6 bases. The germline CDR1 and CDR2 sequences are SGHDT and YYEEEE. The CDR3 runs 13 residues. V gave up 2 bases and J gave up 6 bases, with 9 bases separating them. The CDR3 region is CASSFGRSNEQFF. CDR3 sequence (DNA): TGTGCCAGCAGCTTCGGGAGATCCAATGAGCAGTTCTTC.

V usage is TRBV6-5 and J usage is TRBJ1-5, with 7 bases that match TRBD1. Looked up from germline, CDR1 is MNHEY and CDR2 is SVGAGI. Trimming removed 6 bases from V and 3 bases from J; junction bases left unmatched: 8. The CDR3 runs to 15 residues. In DNA, the CDR3 is TGTGCCAGCAGACCCGGACAGGTTAACAATCAGCCCCAGCATTTT. Its translation: CASRPGQVNNQPQHF.

The chain couples TRBV7-9 to TRBJ1-1; 8 bases fit TRBD1. The CDR3 has 15 residues. The V and J ends lost 1 base and 3 bases, in that order; junction bases with no gene match: 4. Germline CDR1 SEHNR, CDR2 FQNEAQ (reference sequence). CDR3 sequence: CASSLGQGRYTEAFF. The CDR3 DNA reads TGTGCCAGCAGCTTAGGACAGGGGCGATACACTGAAGCTTTCTTT.

This rearrangement joins TRBV6-5 to TRBJ1-2, with unresolved D. This CDR3 has 12 amino acids. Germline V lookup: CDR1 MNHEY, CDR2 SVGAGI. Trimming removed 2 bases from V and 6 bases from J, with 7 bases in between. CDR3 in DNA: TGTGCCAGCAGTTACGGGGAGGATGGCTACACCTTC. Residues: CASSYGEDGYTF.

The chain recombines TRBV18 with TRBJ2-7; D is ambiguous. The V gene's germline CDR1 is KGHSH and CDR2 LQKENI. The V and J ends lost 6 bases and 1 base respectively, with 7 bases between them. The CDR3 extends over 12 amino acids. CDR3 nucleotide sequence: TGTGCCAGCTCTCCCGGTTCCTACGAGCAGTACTTC. Its translation: CASSPGSYEQYF.

This clone was detected only once. V usage is TRBV15 and J usage is TRBJ2-4; a weak D match, TRBD2 (6 bases). The CDR3 is 19 amino acids. Trimming removed 0 bases at V and 1 base at J, with 19 bases between. CDR1 is LNHNV, CDR2 YYDKDF, per germline (reference sequence). CDR3 in DNA: TGTGCCACCAGCAGAGAACGGGGAGGAGTTCCAGGGGCCAAAAACATTCAGTACTTC. It translates to CATSRERGGVPGAKNIQYF.

This rearrangement joins TRBV5-5 to TRBJ2-7, with D uncertain. The germline V and J ends were trimmed by 3 bases and 0 bases, with 10 bases remaining between them. The CDR3 contains 14 residues. CDR1 is SGHKS and CDR2 is YYEKEE in the germline V gene (reference sequence). CDR3 in DNA: TGTGCCAGCAGCTCTATACAGACCTCCTACGAGCAGTACTTC. It translates to CASSSIQTSYEQYF. Full variable domain (rest looked up from reference TRBV5-5 and TRBJ2-7): DAGVTQSPTHLIKTRGQQVTLRCSPISGHKSVSWYQQVLGQGPQFIFQYYEKEERGRGNFPDRFSARQFPNYSSELNVNALLLGDSALYLCASSSIQTSYEQYFGPGTRLTVT.

The J gene is TRBJ1-2, the V gene TRBV7-2; no definite D call. The germline V gene encodes CDR1 SGHTA and CDR2 FQGNSA. V was shortened by 10 bases and J by 6 bases, with 12 bases between the two germline ends. This CDR3 has 11 residues. For the CDR3, the DNA is TGTGCCACGGGATTAAATCATGGCTACACCTTC. Translating gives CATGLNHGYTF.

The V gene is TRBV7-2, the J gene TRBJ2-4; tentative D call: TRBD2 (6 bases). This CDR3 comprises 15 residues. The V gene's germline CDR1 is SGHTA and CDR2 FQGNSA. V dropped 5 bases and J dropped 0 bases, with 11 bases sitting between them. CDR3 DNA sequence: TGTGCCAGCAGCCCGCGGACTATAGCCAAAAACATTCAGTACTTC. This sequence encodes CASSPRTIAKNIQYF.

This chain joins TRBV28 and TRBJ2-7, with D perhaps TRBD1 (6 bases). Germline lookup yields CDR1 MDHEN and CDR2 SYDVKM. V lost 1 base, J lost 0 bases, and 10 bases lay in between. The CDR3 is 15 residues long. This CDR3 reads CASSLSTGHSYEQYF. CDR3 in DNA: TGTGCCAGCAGTTTATCTACGGGACACTCCTACGAGCAGTACTTC.

CDR3 sequence: CASSVSAGGRAHEQFF. The CDR3 nucleotides are TGTGCCAGCAGCGTTTCAGCGGGAGGGCGAGCACATGAGCAGTTCTTC. The chain links TRBV5-4 to TRBJ2-1; 10 positions agree with TRBD2. Germline assignment: CDR1 SGHNT and CDR2 YYREEE (reference sequence). This CDR3 is built from 16 residues. The V segment lost 4 bases and the J segment 8 bases; nucleotides outside the gene matches: 12.

This rearrangement joins TRBV7-6 to TRBJ2-7; 8 nucleotides agree with TRBD2. Unmatched junction bases numbered 9, after V lost 1 base and J lost 1 base. CDR1 SGHVS and CDR2 FNYEAQ come from the germline V gene. The CDR3 extends over 17 amino acids. CDR3 amino acids: CASSLEGPTSGSYEQYF. In DNA, the CDR3 is TGTGCCAGCAGCTTAGAGGGCCCTACTAGCGGTTCCTACGAGCAGTACTTC.

This clone showed up many times. The CDR3 loop reads CSVDDSGRSSSTDTQYF. The CDR3 nucleotides are TGCAGCGTTGATGATAGCGGGAGAAGTTCTAGCACAGATACGCAGTATTTT. The V and J genes are TRBV29-1 and TRBJ2-3; TRBD2 aligns across 9 bases. This CDR3 region has 17 residues. CDR1 and CDR2 (germline): SQVTM, ANQGSEA. Losses at the gene ends were 3 bases for V and 0 bases for J; bases not matched to a gene: 10.

The chain is built from TRBV6-5 and TRBJ2-3; tentative D call: TRBD1 (6 bases). With 2 bases removed from V and 9 bases from J, the gap between germline ends came to 18 bases. The germline gives CDR1 MNHEY, CDR2 SVGAGI. The CDR3 runs to 15 residues. The CDR3 DNA reads as TGTGCCAGCAGTTACGGGGGAAGCCCGAGGGGGACGCAGTATTTT. Translation gives CASSYGGSPRGTQYF.

The chain carries TRBV30 and TRBJ2-1; D unclear. CDR3 size: 12 residues. The V gene's germline CDR1 is GTSNPN and CDR2 SVGIG (reference sequence). V was trimmed by 0 bases and J by 7 bases, leaving 7 bases between them. This chain's CDR3 is CAWSVGRNEQFF. In DNA form, the CDR3 reads TGTGCCTGGAGTGTCGGTAGAAATGAGCAGTTCTTC.